This is a list of T cell receptor beta chains from one sample in a study of cytomegalovirus exposure and HLA in healthy donors. Method: immunoSEQ multiplex PCR; TCRdb's copy keeps in-frame clones and lacks some. The sample has a few hundred thousand clones; approximately 84% are singletons. The sample comprised PBMCs. These receptors all come from a woman in her forties in good health and CMV-seropositive. Each CDR3 is given with its conserved first and last residue. D genes are given only for firm matches. Some rows mark clone size as missing; the rest say once, few, many or name a class of expanded clone.

size	D	V	J	CDR3	DNA
.	TRBD1	TRBV7-8	TRBJ1-6	CASSLGTGVNSPLHF	TGTGCCAGCAGCTTAGGGACAGGGGTTAATTCACCCCTCCACTTT
.	.	TRBV19	TRBJ1-2	CASQDSPNYGYTF	TGTGCCAGTCAGGACAGTCCTAACTATGGCTACACCTTC
.	TRBD1	TRBV18	TRBJ1-2	CASSPTVITGGRGYTF	TGTGCCAGCTCACCTACCGTTATTACAGGGGGCCGTGGCTACACCTTC
.	.	TRBV14	TRBJ2-7	CASSQGAGAVYEQYF	TGTGCCAGCAGCCAAGGGGCGGGCGCGGTCTACGAGCAGTACTTC
once	TRBD1	TRBV10-3	TRBJ1-3	CAISDPGQGRNTIYF	TGTGCCATCAGCGACCCGGGACAGGGGAGAAACACCATATATTTT
.	.	TRBV7-9	TRBJ2-2	CASSISGDTGELFF	TGTGCCAGCAGTATTTCAGGGGACACCGGGGAGCTGTTTTTT
.	TRBD2	TRBV9	TRBJ2-4	CASSTGLMAIQYF	TGTGCCAGCAGTACGGGACTAATGGCGATTCAGTACTTC
.	.	TRBV7-2	TRBJ2-2	CASSVLTNTGELFF	TGTGCCAGCAGCGTCCTTACGAACACCGGGGAGCTGTTTTTT
.	.	TRBV5-6	TRBJ1-5	CASSEEGQPQHF	TGTGCCAGCAGCGAGGAGGGTCAGCCCCAGCATTTT
.	.	TRBV15	TRBJ2-5	CATSRGRGGGETQYF	TGTGCCACCAGCAGAGGAAGGGGCGGTGGGGAGACCCAGTACTTC
.	.	TRBV9	TRBJ1-1	CASSVGAGNTEAFF	TGTGCCAGCAGCGTAGGGGCGGGGAACACTGAAGCTTTCTTT
.	TRBD1	TRBV6-1	TRBJ2-7	CASSRDRGDEQYF	TGTGCCAGCAGCCGGGACAGGGGGGACGAGCAGTACTTC
.	TRBD2	TRBV9	TRBJ2-2	CASSLDGWLAGANGELFF	TGTGCCAGCAGCCTTGATGGGTGGCTAGCGGGAGCTAACGGGGAGCTGTTTTTT
.	.	TRBV19	TRBJ2-2	CASRWSVTGELFF	TGTGCCAGTCGTTGGTCGGTGACCGGGGAGCTGTTTTTT
.	.	TRBV27	TRBJ2-1	CASSLAGILTYNEQFF	TGTGCCAGCAGTTTGGCGGGGATTTTAACCTACAATGAGCAGTTCTTC
.	TRBD2	TRBV11-2	TRBJ2-1	CASSFRGLAGHEQFF	TGTGCCAGCAGCTTTAGAGGACTAGCGGGACATGAGCAGTTCTTC
.	TRBD2	TRBV5-6	TRBJ2-7	CASSLARGRAYEQYF	TGTGCCAGCAGCTTGGCCCGAGGGAGGGCCTACGAGCAGTACTTC
once	TRBD2	TRBV6-5	TRBJ2-1	CASQPVAGGYEQFF	TGTGCCAGCCAACCTGTGGCGGGAGGCTATGAGCAGTTCTTC
.	.	TRBV30	TRBJ2-5	CAWTDGSGETQYF	TGTGCCTGGACCGACGGAAGCGGGGAGACCCAGTACTTC
.	TRBD2	TRBV5-5	TRBJ2-1	CASSLFAGATYNEQFF	TGTGCCAGCAGCTTGTTCGCGGGAGCGACCTACAATGAGCAGTTCTTC
.	.	TRBV7-9	TRBJ1-1	CASSLASGEGRYGTEAFF	TGTGCCAGCAGCTTAGCGTCAGGGGAGGGTCGGTATGGCACTGAAGCTTTCTTT
.	TRBD2	TRBV18	TRBJ2-1	CASSRLAGGNFDEQFF	TGTGCCAGCTCCCGACTAGCGGGAGGGAATTTCGATGAGCAGTTCTTC
.	TRBD1	TRBV7-2	TRBJ1-2	CASSSGQPYGYTF	TGTGCCAGCAGCTCGGGACAGCCTTATGGCTACACCTTC